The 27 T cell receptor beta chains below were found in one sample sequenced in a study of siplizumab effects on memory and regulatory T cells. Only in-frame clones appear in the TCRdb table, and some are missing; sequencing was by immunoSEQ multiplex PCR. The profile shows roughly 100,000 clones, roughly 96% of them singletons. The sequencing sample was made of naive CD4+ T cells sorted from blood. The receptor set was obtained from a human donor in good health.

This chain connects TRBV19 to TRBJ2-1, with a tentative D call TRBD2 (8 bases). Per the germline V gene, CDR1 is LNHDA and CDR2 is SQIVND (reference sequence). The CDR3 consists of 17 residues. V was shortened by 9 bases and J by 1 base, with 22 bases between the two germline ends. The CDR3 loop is CASQPSREGASYNEQFF. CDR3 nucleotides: TGTGCCAGCCAACCCTCACGGGAGGGGGCTTCCTACAATGAGCAGTTCTTC.

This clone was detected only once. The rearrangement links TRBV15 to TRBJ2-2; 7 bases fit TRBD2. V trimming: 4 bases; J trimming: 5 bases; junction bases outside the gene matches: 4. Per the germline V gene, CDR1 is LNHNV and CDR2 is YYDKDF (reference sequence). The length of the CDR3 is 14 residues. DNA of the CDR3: TGTGCCACCAGCATTAAGCGGGGTACCGGGGAGCTGTTTTTT. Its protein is CATSIKRGTGELFF.

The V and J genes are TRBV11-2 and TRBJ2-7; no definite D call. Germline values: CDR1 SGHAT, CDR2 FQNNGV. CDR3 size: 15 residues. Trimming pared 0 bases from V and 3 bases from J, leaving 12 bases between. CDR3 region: CASSLDLVSDYEQYF. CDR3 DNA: TGTGCCAGCAGCTTAGATCTTGTATCGGACTACGAGCAGTACTTC.

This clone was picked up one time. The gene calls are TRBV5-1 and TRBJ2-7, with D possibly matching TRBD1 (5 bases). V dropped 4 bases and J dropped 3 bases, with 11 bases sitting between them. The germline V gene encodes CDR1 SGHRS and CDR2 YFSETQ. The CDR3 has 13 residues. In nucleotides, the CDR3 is TGCGCCAGCAGCCAAACAGGTGTCTACGAGCAGTACTTC. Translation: CASSQTGVYEQYF.

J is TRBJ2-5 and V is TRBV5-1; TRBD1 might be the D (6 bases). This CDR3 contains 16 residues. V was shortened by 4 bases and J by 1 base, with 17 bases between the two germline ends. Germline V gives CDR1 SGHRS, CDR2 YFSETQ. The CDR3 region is CASSNLQQGTQETQYF. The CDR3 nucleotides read TGCGCCAGCAGCAACTTACAACAGGGAACCCAAGAGACCCAGTACTTC. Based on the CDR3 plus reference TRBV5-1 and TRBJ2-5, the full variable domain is KAGVTQTPRYLIKTRGQQVTLSCSPISGHRSVSWYQQTPGQGLQFLFEYFSETQRNKGNFPGRFSGRQFSNSRSEMNVSTLELGDSALYLCASSNLQQGTQETQYFGPGTRLLVL.

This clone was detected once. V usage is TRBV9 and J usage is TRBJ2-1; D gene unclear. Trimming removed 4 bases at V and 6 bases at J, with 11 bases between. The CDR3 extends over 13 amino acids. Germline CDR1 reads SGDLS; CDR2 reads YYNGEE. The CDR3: CASSLSAINEQFF. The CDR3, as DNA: TGTGCCAGCAGCCTTAGTGCCATCAATGAGCAGTTCTTC.

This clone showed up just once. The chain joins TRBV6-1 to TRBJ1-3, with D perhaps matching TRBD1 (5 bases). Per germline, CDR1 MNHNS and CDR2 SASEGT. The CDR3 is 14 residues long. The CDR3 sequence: CVSGGISSGNTIYF. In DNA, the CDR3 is TGTGTTAGTGGGGGAATCAGCTCTGGAAACACCATATATTTT.

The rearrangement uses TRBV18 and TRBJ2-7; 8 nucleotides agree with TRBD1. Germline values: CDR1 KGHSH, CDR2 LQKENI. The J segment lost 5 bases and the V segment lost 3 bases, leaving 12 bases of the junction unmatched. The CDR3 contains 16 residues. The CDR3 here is CASSPETDRVSHEQYF. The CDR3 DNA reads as TGTGCCAGCTCACCGGAAACGGACAGGGTATCGCACGAGCAGTACTTC.

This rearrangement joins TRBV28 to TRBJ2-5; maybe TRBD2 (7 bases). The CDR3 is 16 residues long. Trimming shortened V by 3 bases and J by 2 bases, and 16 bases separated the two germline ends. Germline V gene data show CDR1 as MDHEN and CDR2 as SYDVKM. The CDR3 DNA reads TGTGCCAGCAGTTTCGGACTGGCGGGGGCGCAAGAGACCCAGTACTTC. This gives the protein CASSFGLAGAQETQYF.

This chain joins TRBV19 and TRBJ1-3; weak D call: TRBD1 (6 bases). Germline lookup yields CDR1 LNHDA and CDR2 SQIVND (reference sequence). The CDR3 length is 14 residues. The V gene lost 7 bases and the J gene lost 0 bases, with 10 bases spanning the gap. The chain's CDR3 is CASTMTGSGNTIYF. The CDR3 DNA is TGTGCCAGTACTATGACAGGCTCTGGAAACACCATATATTTT. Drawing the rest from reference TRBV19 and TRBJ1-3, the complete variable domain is DGGITQSPKYLFRKEGQNVTLSCEQNLNHDAMYWYRQDPGQGLRLIYYSQIVNDFQKGDIAEGYSVSREKKESFPLTVTSAQKNPTAFYLCASTMTGSGNTIYFGEGSWLTVV.

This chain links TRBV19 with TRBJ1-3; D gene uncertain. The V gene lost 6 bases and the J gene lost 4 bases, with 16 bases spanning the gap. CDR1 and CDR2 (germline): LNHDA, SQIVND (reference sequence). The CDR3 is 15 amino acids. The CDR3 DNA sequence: TGTGCCAGTAGCAAAAGACAAGAGGCAGGAAACACCATATATTTT. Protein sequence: CASSKRQEAGNTIYF.

In DNA form, the CDR3 reads TGTGCCAGCAGTGGGGACATTTACGAGCAGTACTTC. Protein product: CASSGDIYEQYF. This chain links TRBV28 with TRBJ2-7, with a possible D match to TRBD1 (6 bases). V lost 5 bases to trimming and J lost 4 bases, with 9 bases between them. The CDR3 runs 12 residues. Germline loops: CDR1 MDHEN, CDR2 SYDVKM.

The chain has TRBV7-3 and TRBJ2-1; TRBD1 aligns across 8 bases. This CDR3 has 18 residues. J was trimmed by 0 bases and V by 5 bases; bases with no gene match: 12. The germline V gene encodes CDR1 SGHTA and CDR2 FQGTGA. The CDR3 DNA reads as TGTGCCAGCAGCCCCCGGACAGGGCCCGATAGCTCCTACAATGAGCAGTTCTTC. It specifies CASSPRTGPDSSYNEQFF.

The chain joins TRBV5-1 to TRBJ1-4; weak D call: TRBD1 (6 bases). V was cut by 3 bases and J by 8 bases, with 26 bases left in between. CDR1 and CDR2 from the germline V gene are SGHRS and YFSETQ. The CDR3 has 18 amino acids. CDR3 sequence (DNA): TGCGCCAGCAGCTCGGGGGGCTGGGGACCACAAAGCACCGAAAAACTGTTTTTT. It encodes CASSSGGWGPQSTEKLFF.

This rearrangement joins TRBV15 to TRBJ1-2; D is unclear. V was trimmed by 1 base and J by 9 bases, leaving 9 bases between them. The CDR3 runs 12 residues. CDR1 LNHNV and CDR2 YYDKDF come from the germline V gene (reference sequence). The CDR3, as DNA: TGTGCCACCAGCAGAGGCCCAACCAGCTACACCTTC. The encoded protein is CATSRGPTSYTF.

CDR3 sequence (DNA): TGTGCCAGCAGCTTGGGGGGCCTCGGGAACACTGAAGCTTTCTTT. Translating gives CASSLGGLGNTEAFF. The rearrangement links TRBV5-8 to TRBJ1-1, with D possibly matching TRBD1 (5 bases). The germline V and J ends were trimmed by 0 bases and 1 base, with 10 bases remaining between them. In germline, CDR1 is SGHTS, CDR2 YDEGEE. The CDR3 consists of 15 residues.

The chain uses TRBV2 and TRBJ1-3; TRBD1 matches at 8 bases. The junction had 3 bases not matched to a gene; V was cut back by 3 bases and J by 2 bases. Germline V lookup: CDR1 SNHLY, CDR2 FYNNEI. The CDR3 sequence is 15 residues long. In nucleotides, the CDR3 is TGTGCCAGCAGTGACCAGGGGGCAACTGGAAACACCATATATTTT. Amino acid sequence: CASSDQGATGNTIYF. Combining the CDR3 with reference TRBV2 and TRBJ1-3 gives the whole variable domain EPEVTQTPSHQVTQMGQEVILRCVPISNHLYFYWYRQILGQKVEFLVSFYNNEISEKSEIFDDQFSVERPDGSNFTLKIRSTKLEDSAMYFCASSDQGATGNTIYFGEGSWLTVV.

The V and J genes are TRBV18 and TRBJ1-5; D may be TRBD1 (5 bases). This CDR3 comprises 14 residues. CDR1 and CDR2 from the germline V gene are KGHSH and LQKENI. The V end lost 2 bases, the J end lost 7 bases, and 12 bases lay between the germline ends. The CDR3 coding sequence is TGTGCCAGCTCACCAGACAGAACGGGGCAGCCCCAGCATTTT. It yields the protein CASSPDRTGQPQHF.

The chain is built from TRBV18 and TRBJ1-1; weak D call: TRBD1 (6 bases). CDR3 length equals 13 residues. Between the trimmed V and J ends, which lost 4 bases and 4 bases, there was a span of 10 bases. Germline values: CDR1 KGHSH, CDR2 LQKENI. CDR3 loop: CASSLGTITEAFF. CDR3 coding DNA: TGTGCCAGCTCACTAGGGACAATCACTGAAGCTTTCTTT.

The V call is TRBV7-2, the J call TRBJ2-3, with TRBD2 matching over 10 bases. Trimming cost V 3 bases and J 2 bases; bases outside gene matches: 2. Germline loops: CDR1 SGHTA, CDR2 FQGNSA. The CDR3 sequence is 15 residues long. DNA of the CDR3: TGTGCCAGCAGCTTCCTAGCGGGGGTCACAGATACGCAGTATTTT. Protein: CASSFLAGVTDTQYF.

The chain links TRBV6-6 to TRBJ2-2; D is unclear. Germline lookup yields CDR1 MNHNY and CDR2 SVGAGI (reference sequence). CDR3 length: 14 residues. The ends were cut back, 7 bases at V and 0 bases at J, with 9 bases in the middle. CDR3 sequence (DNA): TGTGCCAGCATCCCGTACCCGAACACCGGGGAGCTGTTTTTT. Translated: CASIPYPNTGELFF.

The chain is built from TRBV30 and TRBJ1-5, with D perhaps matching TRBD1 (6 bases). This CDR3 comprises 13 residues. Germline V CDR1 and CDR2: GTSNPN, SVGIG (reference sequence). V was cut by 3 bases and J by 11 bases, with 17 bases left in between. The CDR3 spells CAWRPTGSQSQHF. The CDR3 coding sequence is TGTGCCTGGAGACCGACAGGTTCCCAGTCCCAGCATTTT.

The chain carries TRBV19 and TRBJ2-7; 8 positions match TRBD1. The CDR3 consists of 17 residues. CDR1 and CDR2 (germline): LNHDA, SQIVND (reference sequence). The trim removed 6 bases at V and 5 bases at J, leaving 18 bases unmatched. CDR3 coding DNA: TGTGCCAGTAGCAGTCCTGGCCCCAGGGGGCAGCGAGACGAGCAGTACTTC. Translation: CASSSPGPRGQRDEQYF.

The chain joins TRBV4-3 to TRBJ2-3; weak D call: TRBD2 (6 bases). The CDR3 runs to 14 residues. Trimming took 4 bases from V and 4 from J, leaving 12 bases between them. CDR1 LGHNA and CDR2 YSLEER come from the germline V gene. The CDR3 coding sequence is TGCGCCAGCAGCCTGACTAGATTTTCAGATACGCAGTATTTT. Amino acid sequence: CASSLTRFSDTQYF.

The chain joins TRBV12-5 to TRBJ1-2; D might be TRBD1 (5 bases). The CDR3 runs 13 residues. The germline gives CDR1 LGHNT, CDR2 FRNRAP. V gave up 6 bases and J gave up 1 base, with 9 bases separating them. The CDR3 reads CASGYDSNYGYTF. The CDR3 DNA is TGTGCTAGTGGATACGACAGTAACTATGGCTACACCTTC.

The CDR3 is CASSLEVQYF. CDR3 nucleotide sequence: TGTGCCAGCAGCTTGGAGGTGCAGTACTTC. V gene TRBV5-8 combines with J gene TRBJ2-5; D gene uncertain. V was cut by 0 bases and J by 11 bases, with 5 bases left in between. Germline lookup yields CDR1 SGHTS and CDR2 YDEGEE. The CDR3 length is 10 residues.

Here the CDR3 reads CATKDRAKQPQHF. The CDR3 region has the DNA TGTGCCACCAAGGACCGGGCTAAACAGCCCCAGCATTTT. The V call is TRBV19, the J call TRBJ1-5; the D is unclear. CDR1 LNHDA and CDR2 SQIVND come from the germline V gene (reference sequence). V was trimmed by 10 bases and J by 7 bases, leaving 17 bases between them. CDR3 length: 13 residues.